A selection of T cell receptor beta chains follows, all from one sample in a study of blood T cells in healthy people across ages. In TCRdb, the 5' RACE reads were re-called with MiXCR into one record per CDR3 protein. The top ten clones hold 10% to 15% of a sample with 650,000 to 1,000,000 distinct CDR3 sequences, approximately 35% of them seen once. The sequencing input was blood. Receptors originate from a man younger than 35 in good health. Both conserved end residues are part of each CDR3. A D gene is named only where the DNA matches it firmly. The size of a clone is reported for some rows only, either as once, few or many, or as a class for expanded clones.

D | length | J | V | size | CDR3 | DNA
- | 10 | TRBJ1-4 | TRBV29-1 | - | CSVEEEKLFF | TGCAGCGTTGAAGAGGAAAAACTGTTTTTT
- | 15 | TRBJ2-1 | TRBV7-8 | - | CASSLISRAADEQFF | TGTGCCAGCAGCTTAATCAGCCGGGCCGCGGATGAGCAGTTCTTC
- | 15 | TRBJ2-5 | TRBV20-1 | - | CSAIPRDVRKETQYF | TGCAGTGCTATCCCCCGGGACGTGAGAAAAGAGACCCAGTACTTC
TRBD2 | 14 | TRBJ2-7 | TRBV12-3/TRBV12-4 | few | CASSLTSGGHGQYF | TGTGCCAGCAGTTTGACTAGCGGGGGCCACGGGCAGTACTTC
- | 14 | TRBJ2-1 | TRBV5-1 | - | CASSLGSNSYEQFF | TGCGCCAGCAGCCTGGGGAGTAACTCCTACGAGCAGTTCTTC
TRBD2 | 15 | TRBJ2-3 | TRBV20-1 | few | CSASGTSDRPDTQYF | TGCAGTGCTTCAGGGACTAGCGACCGACCAGATACGCAGTATTTT
- | 13 | TRBJ1-1 | TRBV29-1 | - | CSVHRAENTEAFF | TGCAGCGTTCACAGGGCAGAGAACACTGAAGCTTTCTTT
- | 15 | TRBJ2-1 | TRBV13 | few | CASSLERQGGHEQFF | TGTGCCAGCAGCTTAGAGAGACAGGGAGGTCATGAGCAGTTCTTC
TRBD2 | 14 | TRBJ2-5 | TRBV20-1 | few | CSASSSGGEGTQYF | TGCAGTGCTAGTTCTAGCGGGGGGGAAGGGACCCAGTACTTC
- | 14 | TRBJ2-1 | TRBV4-2 | many | CASSHSTPYNEQFF | TGTGCCAGCAGCCATTCGACACCTTACAATGAGCAGTTCTTC
TRBD2 | 17 | TRBJ2-7 | TRBV12-3/TRBV12-4 | - | CASSLEYGTSGSYEQYF | TGTGCCAGCAGTTTAGAGTACGGGACTAGCGGGTCGTACGAGCAGTACTTC
- | 13 | TRBJ1-2 | TRBV7-9 | few | CASSRSGDYGYTF | TGTGCCAGCAGCCGTTCGGGGGACTATGGCTACACCTTC
- | 14 | TRBJ1-6 | TRBV28 | few | CASTLIQYNSPPHF | TGTGCCAGCACTTTGATACAGTATAATTCACCCCCCCACTTT
- | 14 | TRBJ1-1 | TRBV12-3/TRBV12-4 | - | CASTPGAMNTEAFF | TGTGCCAGCACCCCCGGGGCGATGAACACTGAAGCTTTCTTT
- | 16 | TRBJ2-1 | TRBV3-1 | - | CASSQGLTPRTDEQFF | TGTGCCAGCAGCCAAGGACTGACCCCCAGAACGGATGAGCAGTTCTTC
TRBD1 | 14 | TRBJ2-2 | TRBV12-3/TRBV12-4 | - | CASFHRGRGGELFF | TGTGCCAGCTTCCACAGGGGGCGCGGCGGGGAGCTGTTTTTT
- | 15 | TRBJ1-1 | TRBV5-1 | - | CASSLYENLNTEAFF | TGCGCCAGCAGCTTGTACGAGAACCTGAACACTGAAGCTTTCTTT
- | 18 | TRBJ2-3 | TRBV21-1 | few | CASSPQLSVADSTDTQYF | TGTGCCAGCAGCCCCCAACTTAGCGTAGCGGATAGCACAGATACGCAGTATTTT
TRBD1 | 15 | TRBJ2-7 | TRBV20-1 | many | CSARTPGQGSYEQYF | TGCAGTGCTAGGACCCCGGGACAGGGGTCCTACGAGCAGTACTTC
- | 13 | TRBJ1-2 | TRBV20-1 | - | CSARSRGASGYTF | TGCAGTGCTAGAAGCAGGGGCGCGAGTGGCTACACCTTC
- | 17 | TRBJ2-5 | TRBV9 | - | CASSVGGAGKYIGEQYF | TGTGCCAGCAGCGTAGGCGGGGCGGGGAAGTACATCGGTGAGCAGTACTTC
- | 14 | TRBJ2-7 | TRBV2 | - | CASPRSDSSYEQYF | TGTGCCAGCCCGAGGAGTGACAGCTCCTACGAGCAGTACTTC
- | 16 | TRBJ2-5 | TRBV7-2 | - | CASSLVPGEGGETQYF | TGTGCCAGCAGCTTAGTCCCCGGGGAAGGAGGGGAGACCCAGTACTTC
- | 15 | TRBJ2-5 | TRBV5-1 | - | CASSPTPTVEETQYF | TGCGCCAGCAGCCCTACTCCGACAGTTGAAGAGACCCAGTACTTC
TRBD2 | 17 | TRBJ2-3 | TRBV5-6 | - | CASSLSGALPSTDTRYF | TGTGCCAGCAGCTTAAGCGGGGCGTTGCCTAGCACAGATACGCGGTATTTT
TRBD1 | 16 | TRBJ2-7 | TRBV10-3 | - | CAISGGTGLPAYEQYF | TGTGCCATCAGTGGGGGGACAGGGCTTCCCGCCTACGAGCAGTACTTC
TRBD1 | 13 | TRBJ2-1 | TRBV20-1 | many | CSARDRGAGEQFF | TGCAGTGCCCGGGACAGGGGGGCTGGTGAGCAGTTCTTC
- | 14 | TRBJ1-2 | TRBV24-1 | - | CATSEGSHSYGYTF | TGTGCCACCAGTGAAGGGTCCCACTCCTATGGCTACACCTTC
TRBD2 | 15 | TRBJ2-1 | TRBV14 | few | CASSRKGLADNEQFF | TGTGCCAGCAGCCGAAAAGGACTAGCGGACAATGAGCAGTTCTTC
- | 13 | TRBJ1-5 | TRBV15 | few | CATSSDLNQPQHF | TGTGCCACCAGCTCGGACCTCAATCAGCCCCAGCATTTT
- | 13 | TRBJ2-3 | TRBV6-1 | - | CASSDRPADTQYF | TGTGCCAGCAGCGACAGGCCAGCAGATACGCAGTATTTT
- | 14 | TRBJ2-3 | TRBV20-1 | - | CSARNRDLTDTQYF | TGCAGTGCTAGAAACCGGGACCTCACAGATACGCAGTATTTT
- | 10 | TRBJ1-5 | TRBV20-1 | - | CSAGIQPQHF | TGCAGTGCAGGGATTCAGCCCCAGCATTTT
TRBD1 | 19 | TRBJ2-6 | TRBV5-1 | few | CASSLEGGALVSGANVLTF | TGCGCCAGCAGCTTGGAAGGGGGCGCTTTGGTCTCTGGGGCCAACGTCCTGACTTTC
TRBD1 | 15 | TRBJ2-4 | TRBV3-1 | few | CASSQRDRGTNEQYF | TGTGCCAGCAGTCAGAGGGACAGGGGCACAAATGAGCAGTACTTC
- | 14 | TRBJ1-1 | TRBV12-3/TRBV12-4 | - | CASSLDLTNTEAFF | TGTGCCAGCAGTTTGGATCTGACGAACACTGAAGCTTTCTTT
- | 13 | TRBJ2-5 | TRBV6-2/TRBV6-3 | few | CASKRTSQETQYF | TGTGCCAGTAAGCGAACAAGCCAAGAGACCCAGTACTTC
TRBD1 | 14 | TRBJ1-1 | TRBV29-1 | few | CSVGPRQGNTEAFF | TGCAGCGTCGGCCCCCGACAGGGAAACACTGAAGCTTTCTTT
- | 15 | TRBJ2-3 | TRBV20-1 | - | CSASQEIGATDTQYF | TGCAGTGCTAGCCAGGAAATTGGGGCAACAGATACGCAGTATTTT
- | 16 | TRBJ2-3 | TRBV12-3/TRBV12-4 | few | CASSLAFGESTDTQYF | TGTGCCAGCAGTTTAGCTTTCGGGGAAAGCACAGATACGCAGTATTTT
- | 13 | TRBJ1-2 | TRBV7-2 | few | CASSLRVNYGYTF | TGTGCCAGCAGCTTACGGGTTAACTATGGCTACACCTTC
TRBD1 | 17 | TRBJ1-5 | TRBV20-1 | - | CSARAFRGARSNQPQHF | TGCAGTGCTAGAGCGTTCAGGGGGGCGAGAAGCAATCAGCCCCAGCATTTT
TRBD1 | 16 | TRBJ2-7 | TRBV27 | - | CTSSKKPGQVNYEQYF | TGCACCAGCAGTAAGAAACCGGGACAGGTGAACTACGAGCAGTACTTC
- | 13 | TRBJ2-3 | TRBV4-2 | once | CASSQDKTDTQYF | TGTGCCAGCAGCCAAGATAAGACAGATACGCAGTATTTT
TRBD2 | 16 | TRBJ2-7 | TRBV5-1 | few | CASSFRLAPSYNEQYF | TGCGCCAGCAGCTTCCGACTAGCCCCCTCCTACAATGAGCAGTACTTC
- | 14 | TRBJ2-7 | TRBV10-3 | - | CAISERPDSYEQYF | TGTGCCATCAGTGAAAGGCCGGATTCCTACGAGCAGTACTTC
TRBD2 | 13 | TRBJ2-5 | TRBV29-1 | - | CSVLAGGPETQYF | TGCAGCGTGCTAGCGGGGGGGCCGGAGACCCAGTACTTC
TRBD2 | 16 | TRBJ2-5 | TRBV20-1 | few | CSATTFSFAGEETQYF | TGCAGTGCTACTACATTCTCCTTTGCGGGAGAAGAGACCCAGTACTTC
- | 13 | TRBJ2-1 | TRBV6-6 | few | CASSYAADNEQFF | TGTGCCAGCAGTTACGCAGCGGACAATGAGCAGTTCTTC
- | 12 | TRBJ2-1 | TRBV29-1 | many | CSVLSVGHEQFF | TGCAGCGTCTTATCGGTTGGCCATGAGCAGTTCTTC
TRBD1 | 14 | TRBJ1-1 | TRBV7-2 | few | CASTPNRGNTEAFF | TGTGCCAGCACCCCAAACAGGGGCAACACTGAAGCTTTCTTT
TRBD1 | 14 | TRBJ2-7 | TRBV20-1 | - | CSAAGTGGAYEQYF | TGCAGTGCCGCCGGGACAGGGGGTGCCTACGAGCAGTACTTC
- | 16 | TRBJ2-3 | TRBV25-1 | - | CASSASGQGIADTQYF | TGTGCCAGCAGTGCGTCGGGGCAGGGGATCGCAGATACGCAGTATTTT
TRBD1 | 14 | TRBJ2-7 | TRBV7-2 | - | CASSRGDSHNEQYF | TGTGCCAGCAGCCGTGGGGACAGCCACAATGAGCAGTACTTC
- | 13 | TRBJ2-1 | TRBV12-3/TRBV12-4 | few | CASSPLVLDEQFF | TGTGCCAGCAGCCCTCTAGTGTTGGATGAGCAGTTCTTC
- | 18 | TRBJ1-4 | TRBV6-5 | - | CASSYYFGRAATNEKLFF | TGTGCCAGCAGTTACTATTTTGGCAGGGCCGCAACTAATGAAAAACTGTTTTTT
TRBD1 | 15 | TRBJ1-2 | TRBV5-1 | many | CASSFNPSGGWGYTF | TGCGCCAGCAGCTTCAACCCTTCAGGGGGTTGGGGCTACACCTTC
- | 17 | TRBJ2-3 | TRBV12-3/TRBV12-4 | many | CASSFGDGPHGTDTQYF | TGTGCCAGCAGCTTTGGCGATGGGCCGCACGGTACAGATACGCAGTATTTT
- | 14 | TRBJ2-3 | TRBV27 | - | CASSRYPIADTQYF | TGTGCCAGCAGCCGGTACCCGATTGCGGATACGCAGTATTTT